This T cell receptor (beta chain) derives from a study of blood T cell repertoires in COVID-19 (TCRdb year 2020). For the wider study: The collaborator samples originated in the United States, Italy and Spain and spanned the acute and convalescent phases of COVID-19. The repertoires were released in a freely available public database meant as a resource for research on the immune response to SARS-CoV-2. The sample metadata nearly always contained a de-identified subject ID, COVID-19 status, age in years and sex. The samples were drawn from two sources: the first 160 participants of the ongoing ImmuneRACE study, and approximately 1,300 subjects contributed by 6 global collaborators. Deeply sampled blood TCRbeta repertoires from subjects exposed to, actively infected with, or recovered from COVID-19 were included in the dataset. Where available, HLA class I and class II types were obtained from metadata supplied by the sample provider rather than from assay-based typing. The material from the prospective study consisted of cDNA or gDNA derived from T cells, B-cell-depleted T cells, or PBMCs.

TCRbeta CDR3 regions were amplified from genomic DNA by means of the immunoSEQ Assay, a bias-controlled multiplex PCR. Concerning the study's data processing: Within the assay, amplification of reference gene primers was used to estimate how many nucleated cells each sample contained. To quantify the absolute abundance of each unique TCRbeta CDR3 rearrangement, sequence reads were collapsed and filtered. For each sample, productive Simpson clonality was calculated as the square root of Simpson's diversity index over productive rearrangements. TCRdb re-hosts the immuneACCESS table, in-frame sequences only. Its copies lack some clones; in the studies checked, an unresolved V gene accounts for under half of them, and the cause for the rest is not known. V and J calls and clone size come straight from that table; D and trimming were deduced from the DNA. Across this sample there are over 400,000 clones, with about 88% seen only once. The ten largest clones represent roughly 7.3% of the sample.

There are 18 amino acids in the CDR3, from cysteine to phenylalanine inclusive. The retained sequence is limited to the CDR3, 54 bases, with the frame set at the first base. The germline V gene encodes CDR1 MGHRA and CDR2 YSYEKL. V and J are trimmed by 3 bases and 1 base, and the gene matches miss 7 bases of the junction. About this clone itself: Its antigen remains undetermined. Within one base of it there is no much larger clone, and no base qualities were kept.

At one collaborating source in Seattle, patients were enrolled during active infection and were followed longitudinally through the course of disease. Whole blood was collected in K2EDTA tubes by collaborating institutions according to the institutions' own protocols. Collaborator samples were shipped for TCRbeta analysis as frozen whole blood, isolated PBMCs, or DNA extracted from either sample type. What the study reported, not specific to this receptor: How much clinical and demographic metadata was included differed by source and by participant, and the metadata was provided uncurated.

The sample taken for sequencing was peripheral blood. The sequence was collected from a woman in her 50s with COVID-19, enrolled during active disease. The V and J segments used are TRBV4-1 and TRBJ1-6, with 9 junctional bases fitting TRBD1. The encoded CDR3 is CASSHLTGGASYNSPLHF. The DNA is as follows: TGCGCCAGCAGCCATCTTACAGGGGGCGCATCCTATAATTCACCCCTCCACTTT.